The clone carrying this T cell receptor beta chain occurred a few times. Antigen specificity is unknown. The authors prepared the TCRbeta library with unique molecular identifiers. TCRdb reanalysed the PCR reads using MiXCR and keeps one entry per CDR3 protein. In the table there are some 290,000 distinct CDR3 sequences, approximately 23% of which are singletons. This sample was taken from a study of T-cell reconstitution after alpha-beta-depleted transplantation in children. Study-wide findings and caveats: Reportedly, roughly two months post-transplant, alpha-beta T cells arose from several hundred expanded graft clones. Newly produced T cells mostly accounted for T-cell counts and diversity one year post-transplant.

The germline gives CDR1 SGHRS, CDR2 YFSETQ. The CDR3 has 14 residues. V lost 1 base and J 2 bases, leaving 8 bases between the germline ends. This specimen was PBMCs, mostly from graft donor cells, taken 180 days after TCRalphabeta/CD19-depleted stem cell transplant. This chain uses TRBV5-1 with TRBJ2-3, with unresolved D. The receptor was isolated from a male patient aged 10 to 17 who had a stem cell transplant for acute lymphoblastic leukemia, so the T cells may come from the graft donor. The CDR3 here is CASSLYWTTDTQYF. Here the CDR3 DNA reads TGCGCCAGCAGCTTGTACTGGACCACAGATACGCAGTATTTT.